This T cell receptor (beta chain) was captured by sequencing in a study of blood T cell repertoires in COVID-19. Produced via immunoSEQ multiplex PCR; TCRdb's table is partial and in-frame only. The data hold under 250,000 clones, with around 83% observed a single time. The specimen sequenced was peripheral blood. This sequence was found in a woman aged 45-60 years with acute or convalescent COVID-19.

The CDR3 is CASTPRLAAAEETQYF. CDR3 DNA: TGTGCCAGTACCCCAAGACTAGCGGCAGCCGAAGAGACCCAGTACTTC. The V call is TRBV19, the J call TRBJ2-5; 9 bases map to TRBD2. Unmatched junction bases numbered 12, after V lost 7 bases and J lost 3 bases. The germline gives CDR1 LNHDA, CDR2 SQIVND (reference sequence). The CDR3 extends over 16 amino acids.